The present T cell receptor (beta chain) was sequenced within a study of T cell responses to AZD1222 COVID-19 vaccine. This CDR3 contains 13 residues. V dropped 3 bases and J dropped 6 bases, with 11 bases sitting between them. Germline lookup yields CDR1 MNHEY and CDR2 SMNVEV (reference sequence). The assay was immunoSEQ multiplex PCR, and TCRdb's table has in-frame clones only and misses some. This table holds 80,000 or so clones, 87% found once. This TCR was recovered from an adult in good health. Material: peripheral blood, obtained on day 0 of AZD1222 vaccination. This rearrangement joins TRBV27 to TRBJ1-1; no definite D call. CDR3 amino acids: CASSLRERAEAFF. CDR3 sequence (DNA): TGTGCCAGCAGTTTGAGGGAAAGGGCTGAAGCTTTCTTT.